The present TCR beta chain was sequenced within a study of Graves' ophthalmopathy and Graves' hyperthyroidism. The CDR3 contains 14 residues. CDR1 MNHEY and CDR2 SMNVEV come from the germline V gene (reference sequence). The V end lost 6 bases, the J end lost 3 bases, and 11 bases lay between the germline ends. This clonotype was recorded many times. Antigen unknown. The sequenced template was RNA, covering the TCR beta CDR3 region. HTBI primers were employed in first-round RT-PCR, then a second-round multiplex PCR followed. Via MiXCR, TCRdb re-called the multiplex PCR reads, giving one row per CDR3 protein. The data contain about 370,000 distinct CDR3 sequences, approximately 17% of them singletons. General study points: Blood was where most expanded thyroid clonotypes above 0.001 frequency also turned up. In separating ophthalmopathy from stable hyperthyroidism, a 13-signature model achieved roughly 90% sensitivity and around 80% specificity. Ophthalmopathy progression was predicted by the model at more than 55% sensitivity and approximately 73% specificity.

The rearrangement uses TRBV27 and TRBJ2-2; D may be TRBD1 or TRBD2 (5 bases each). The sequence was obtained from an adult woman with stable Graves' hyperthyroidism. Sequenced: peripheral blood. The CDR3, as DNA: TGTGCCAGCAGCGGGGACCGCTACACCGGGGAGCTGTTTTTT. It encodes CASSGDRYTGELFF.